The present T cell receptor beta chain was sequenced within a study of response to subunit inactivated influenza vaccine. Unmatched junction bases numbered 11, after V lost 3 bases and J lost 6 bases. The germline CDR1 and CDR2 sequences are DFQATT and SNEGSKA (reference sequence). The CDR3 runs 17 residues. TCRdb reprocessed the RT-PCR reads with MiXCR, giving one entry per CDR3 protein. This sample has hundreds of thousands of distinct CDR3 sequences, with about 11% found just once. This clonotype has just a few counts. This specimen consisted of PBMCs from blood, obtained on the day of vaccination. J is TRBJ2-2 and V is TRBV20-1; 12 nucleotides match TRBD2. This receptor was identified in a man over 45 who received an inactivated influenza vaccine. The DNA for the CDR3 is TGCAGTGCTAGCCCGCCGAGGGGACTAGCGGGTGCCGGGGAGCTGTTTTTT. Translating it yields CSASPPRGLAGAGELFF.